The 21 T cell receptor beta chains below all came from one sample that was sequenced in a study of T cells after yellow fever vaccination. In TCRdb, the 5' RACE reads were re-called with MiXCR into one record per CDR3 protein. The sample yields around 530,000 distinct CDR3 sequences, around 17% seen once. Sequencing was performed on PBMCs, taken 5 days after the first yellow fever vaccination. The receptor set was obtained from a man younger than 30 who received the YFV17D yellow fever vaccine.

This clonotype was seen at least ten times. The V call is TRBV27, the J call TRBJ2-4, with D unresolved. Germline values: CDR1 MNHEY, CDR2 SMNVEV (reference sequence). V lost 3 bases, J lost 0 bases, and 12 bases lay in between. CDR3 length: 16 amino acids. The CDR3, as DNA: TGTGCCAGCAGTTTGTGGCTTACCTTAGCCAAAAACATTCAGTACTTC. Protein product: CASSLWLTLAKNIQYF.

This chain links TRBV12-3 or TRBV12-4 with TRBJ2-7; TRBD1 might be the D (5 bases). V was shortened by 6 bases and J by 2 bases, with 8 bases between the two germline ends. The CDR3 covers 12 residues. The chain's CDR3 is CASSRQTYEQYF. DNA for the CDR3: TGTGCCAGCAGCCGACAGACCTACGAGCAGTACTTC.

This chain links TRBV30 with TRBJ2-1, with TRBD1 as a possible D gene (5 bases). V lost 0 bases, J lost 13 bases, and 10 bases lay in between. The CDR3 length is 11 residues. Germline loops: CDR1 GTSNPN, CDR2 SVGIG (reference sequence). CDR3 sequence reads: CAWSVQVSQFF. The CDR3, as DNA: TGTGCCTGGAGTGTACAGGTGTCACAGTTCTTC. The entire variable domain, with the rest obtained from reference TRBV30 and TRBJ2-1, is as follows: SQTIHQWPATLVQPVGSPLSLECTVEGTSNPNLYWYRQAAGRGLQLLFYSVGIGQISSEVPQNLSASRPQDRQFILSSKKLLLSDSGFYLCAWSVQVSQFFGPGTRLTVL.

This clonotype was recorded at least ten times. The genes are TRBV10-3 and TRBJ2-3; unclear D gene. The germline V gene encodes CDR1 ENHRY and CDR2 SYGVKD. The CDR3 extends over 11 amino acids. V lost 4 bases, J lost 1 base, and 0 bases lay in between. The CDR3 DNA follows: TGTGCCATCAGTGGCACAGATACGCAGTATTTT. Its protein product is CAISGTDTQYF.

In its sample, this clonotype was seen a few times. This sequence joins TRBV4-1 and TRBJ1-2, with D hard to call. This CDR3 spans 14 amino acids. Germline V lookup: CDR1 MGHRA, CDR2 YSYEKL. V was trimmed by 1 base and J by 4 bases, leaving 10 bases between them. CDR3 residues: CASSQGRRLYGYTF. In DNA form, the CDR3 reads TGCGCCAGCAGCCAAGGCCGGCGGCTCTATGGCTACACCTTC.

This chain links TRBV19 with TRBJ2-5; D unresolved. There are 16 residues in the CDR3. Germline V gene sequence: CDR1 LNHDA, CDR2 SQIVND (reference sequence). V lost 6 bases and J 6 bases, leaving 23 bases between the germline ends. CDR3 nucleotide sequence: TGTGCCAGTAGCCCCCCCGGAGCGAGAAGGACGAAGACCCAGTACTTC. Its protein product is CASSPPGARRTKTQYF.

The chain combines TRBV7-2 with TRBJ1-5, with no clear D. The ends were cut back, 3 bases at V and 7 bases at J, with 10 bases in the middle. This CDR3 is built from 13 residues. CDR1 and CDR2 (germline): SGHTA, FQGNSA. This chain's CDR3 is CASSFQTRQPQHF. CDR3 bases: TGTGCCAGCAGCTTCCAGACCAGACAGCCCCAGCATTTT.

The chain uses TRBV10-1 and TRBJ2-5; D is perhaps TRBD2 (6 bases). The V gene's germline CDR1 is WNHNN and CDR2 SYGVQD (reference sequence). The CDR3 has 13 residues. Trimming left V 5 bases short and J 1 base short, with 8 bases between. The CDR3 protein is CASSKGLQETQYF. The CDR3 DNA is TGCGCCAGCAGTAAGGGACTCCAAGAGACCCAGTACTTC.

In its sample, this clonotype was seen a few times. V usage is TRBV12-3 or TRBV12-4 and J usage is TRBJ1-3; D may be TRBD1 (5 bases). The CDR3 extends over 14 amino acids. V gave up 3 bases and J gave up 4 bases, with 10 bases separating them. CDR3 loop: CASSFRVSGNTIYF. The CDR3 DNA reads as TGTGCCAGCAGTTTCAGGGTTTCAGGAAACACCATATATTTT.

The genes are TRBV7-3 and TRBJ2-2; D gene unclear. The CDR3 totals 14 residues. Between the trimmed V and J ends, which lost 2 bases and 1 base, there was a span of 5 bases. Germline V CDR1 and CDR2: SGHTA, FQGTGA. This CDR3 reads CASSLLRNTGELFF. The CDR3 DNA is TGTGCCAGCAGCTTATTACGGAACACCGGGGAGCTGTTTTTT.

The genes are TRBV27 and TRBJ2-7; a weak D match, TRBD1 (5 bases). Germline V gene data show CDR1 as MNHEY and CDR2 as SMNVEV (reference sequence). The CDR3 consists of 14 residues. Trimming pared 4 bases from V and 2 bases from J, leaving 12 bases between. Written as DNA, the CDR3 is TGTGCCAGCAGTTCTCTCCAGGGCCCCTACGAGCAGTACTTC. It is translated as CASSSLQGPYEQYF.

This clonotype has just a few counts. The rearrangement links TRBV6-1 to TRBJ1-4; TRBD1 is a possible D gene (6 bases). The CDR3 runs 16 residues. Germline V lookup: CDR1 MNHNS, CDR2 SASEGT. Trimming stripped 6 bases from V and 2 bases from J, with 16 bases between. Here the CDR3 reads CASSSYRGSTNEKLFF. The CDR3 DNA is TGTGCCAGCAGCTCCTATAGGGGGTCTACTAATGAAAAACTGTTTTTT.

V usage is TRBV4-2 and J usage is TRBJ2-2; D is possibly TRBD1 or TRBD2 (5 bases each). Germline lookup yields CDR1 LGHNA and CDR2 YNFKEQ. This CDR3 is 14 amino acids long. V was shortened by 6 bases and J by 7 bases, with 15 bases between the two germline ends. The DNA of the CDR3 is TGTGCCAGCAGTCTGGGAAAGGGGAGCGGGGAGCTGTTTTTT. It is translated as CASSLGKGSGELFF.

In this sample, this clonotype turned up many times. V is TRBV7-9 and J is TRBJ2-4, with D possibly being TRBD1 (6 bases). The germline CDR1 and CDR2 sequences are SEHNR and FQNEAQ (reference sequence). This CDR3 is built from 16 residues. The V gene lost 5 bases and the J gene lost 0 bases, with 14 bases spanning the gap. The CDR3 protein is CASSDRTDLAKNIQYF. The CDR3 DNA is TGTGCCAGCAGCGACCGGACAGATTTAGCCAAAAACATTCAGTACTTC.

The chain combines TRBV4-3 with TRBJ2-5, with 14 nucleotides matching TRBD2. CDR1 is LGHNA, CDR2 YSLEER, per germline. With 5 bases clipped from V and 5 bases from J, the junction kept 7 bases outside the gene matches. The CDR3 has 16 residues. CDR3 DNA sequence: TGCGCCAGCAGCACGGGACTAGCGGGGGAACAGGAGACCCAGTACTTC. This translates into CASSTGLAGEQETQYF.

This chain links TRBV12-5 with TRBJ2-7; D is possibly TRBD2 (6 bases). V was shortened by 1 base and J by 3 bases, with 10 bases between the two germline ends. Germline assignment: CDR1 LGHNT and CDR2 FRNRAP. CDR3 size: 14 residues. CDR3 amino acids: CASGLGDSYYEQYF. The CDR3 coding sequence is TGTGCTAGTGGTTTGGGGGACTCCTACTACGAGCAGTACTTC.

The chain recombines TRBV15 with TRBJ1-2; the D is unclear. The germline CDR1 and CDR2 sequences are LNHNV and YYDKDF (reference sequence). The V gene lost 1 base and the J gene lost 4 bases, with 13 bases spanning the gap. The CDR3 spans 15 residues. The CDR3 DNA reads TGTGCCACCAGCAGAGTAGGCAGCCCGGCCTATGGCTACACCTTC. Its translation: CATSRVGSPAYGYTF.

CDR3 nucleotide sequence: TGTGCCAGCAGACGAAGCGGGAACACTGAAGCTTTCTTT. Amino acids: CASRRSGNTEAFF. The V and J genes are TRBV28 and TRBJ1-1; D remains unclear. The germline CDR1 and CDR2 sequences are MDHEN and SYDVKM. There are 13 residues in the CDR3. Trimming took 6 bases from V and 1 from J, leaving 9 bases between them. Full variable domain (rest looked up from reference TRBV28 and TRBJ1-1): DVKVTQSSRYLVKRTGEKVFLECVQDMDHENMFWYRQDPGLGLRLIYFSYDVKMKEKGDIPEGYSVSREKKERFSLILESASTNQTSMYLCASRRSGNTEAFFGQGTRLTVV.

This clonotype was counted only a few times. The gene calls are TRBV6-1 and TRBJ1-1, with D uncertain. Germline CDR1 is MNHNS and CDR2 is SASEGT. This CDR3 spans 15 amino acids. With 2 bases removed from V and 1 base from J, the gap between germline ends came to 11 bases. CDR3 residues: CASSERRETNTEAFF. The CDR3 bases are TGTGCCAGCAGTGAACGACGGGAGACGAACACTGAAGCTTTCTTT.

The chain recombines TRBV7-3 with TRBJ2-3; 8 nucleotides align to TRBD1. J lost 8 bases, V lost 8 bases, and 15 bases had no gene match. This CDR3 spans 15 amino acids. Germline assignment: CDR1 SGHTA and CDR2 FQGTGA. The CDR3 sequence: CASARDGQGLSTQYF. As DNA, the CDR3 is TGTGCCAGCGCAAGAGACGGACAGGGATTGAGTACGCAGTATTTT. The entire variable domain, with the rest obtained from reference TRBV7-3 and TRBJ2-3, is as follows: GAGVSQTPSNKVTEKGKYVELRCDPISGHTALYWYRQSLGQGPEFLIYFQGTGAADDSGLPNDRFFAVRPEGSVSTLKIQRTERGDSAVYLCASARDGQGLSTQYFGPGTRLTVL.

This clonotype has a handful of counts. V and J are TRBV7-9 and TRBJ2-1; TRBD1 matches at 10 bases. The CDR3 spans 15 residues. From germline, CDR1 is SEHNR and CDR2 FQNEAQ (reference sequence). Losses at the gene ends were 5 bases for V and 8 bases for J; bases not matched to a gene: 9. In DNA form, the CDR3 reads TGTGCCAGCAGCCTCGGACAGGGGGATTTCTATGAGCAGTTCTTC. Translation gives CASSLGQGDFYEQFF.